The 27 T cell receptor beta chains below come from one sample, sequenced in a study of cytomegalovirus exposure and HLA in healthy donors. Sequencing was performed with immunoSEQ multiplex PCR; in TCRdb, only in-frame clones are kept and a portion is missing. The sample carries some 150,000 clones, more than 75% recorded once. Material: PBMCs. The origin of the receptors is a woman aged 25-40 years in good health and CMV-seronegative.

The chain couples TRBV7-6 to TRBJ2-7, with 7 positions matching TRBD1. This CDR3 has 15 amino acids. From germline, CDR1 is SGHVS and CDR2 FNYEAQ. Trimming took 7 bases from V and 3 from J; bases not matched to a gene: 12. As DNA, the CDR3 is TGTGCCAGCACCCACACCGGGACAGCCGACTACGAGCAGTACTTC. Protein product: CASTHTGTADYEQYF.

This clone has a handful of counts. The DNA for the CDR3 is TGCGCCAGCAGCTTGGCGGGGGACACCATATATTTT. Translating it yields CASSLAGDTIYF. This rearrangement joins TRBV5-1 to TRBJ1-3; D might be TRBD1 (5 bases). V was shortened by 0 bases and J by 8 bases, with 6 bases between the two germline ends. Germline values: CDR1 SGHRS, CDR2 YFSETQ. The CDR3 has 12 residues.

The CDR3 bases are TGTGCCAGCAGCCAAGGAAGACAGACCCATGGCTACACCTTC. It is translated as CASSQGRQTHGYTF. The chain carries TRBV14 and TRBJ1-2; weak D call: TRBD1 (5 bases). There are 14 residues in the CDR3. The germline CDR1 and CDR2 sequences are SGHDN and FVKESK. V dropped 1 base and J dropped 6 bases, with 12 bases sitting between them.

The CDR3 loop reads CASSRDRTSYEQYF. CDR3 coding DNA: TGTGCCAGCAGCCGGGACAGGACCTCCTACGAGCAGTACTTC. V usage is TRBV5-4 and J usage is TRBJ2-7; TRBD1 agrees at 8 bases. The CDR3 runs to 14 residues. Germline assignment: CDR1 SGHNT and CDR2 YYREEE (reference sequence). Trimming at V came to 4 bases and at J to 0 bases, leaving 3 bases not matched to a gene.

As DNA, the CDR3 is TGCGCCAGCAGCCAAGCGCATGCCCCGGGACTTTATGCCTACGAGCAGTACTTC. This gives the protein CASSQAHAPGLYAYEQYF. J is TRBJ2-7 and V is TRBV4-1; D may be TRBD2 (6 bases). Looked up from germline, CDR1 is MGHRA and CDR2 is YSYEKL. V was cut by 1 base and J by 2 bases, with 21 bases left in between. The CDR3 is made up of 18 amino acids.

The table lists this clone with a few counts. The genes are TRBV29-1 and TRBJ1-2, with a tentative D call TRBD1 (5 bases). CDR1 is SQVTM and CDR2 is ANQGSEA in the germline V gene. Between the trimmed V and J ends, which lost 5 bases and 6 bases, there was a span of 7 bases. The CDR3 has 10 amino acids. CDR3 in DNA: TGCAGCGTTCAGGGTAATGGCTACACCTTC. This sequence encodes CSVQGNGYTF.

The gene calls are TRBV6-6 and TRBJ1-1; D is perhaps TRBD1 (6 bases). V dropped 2 bases and J dropped 4 bases, with 14 bases sitting between them. CDR1 and CDR2 from the germline V gene are MNHNY and SVGAGI (reference sequence). CDR3 length equals 15 residues. The CDR3 sequence is CASSYHPGHVTEAFF. The CDR3 nucleotides are TGTGCCAGCAGTTACCACCCGGGACACGTCACTGAAGCTTTCTTT.

V and J are TRBV7-8 and TRBJ2-1, with 8 nucleotides matching TRBD1. Germline V CDR1 and CDR2: SGHVS, FQNEAQ. The CDR3 consists of 15 residues. Trimming at V came to 1 base and at J to 4 bases, leaving 3 bases not matched to a gene. The CDR3 nucleotides read TGTGCCAGCAGCTTAGGGACAGGGATTTACAATGAGCAGTTCTTC. It is translated as CASSLGTGIYNEQFF.

The J gene is TRBJ2-1, the V gene TRBV2; 9 positions match TRBD2. The CDR3 spans 16 residues. J was trimmed by 1 base and V by 7 bases; bases with no gene match: 8. CDR1 SNHLY and CDR2 FYNNEI come from the germline V gene. CDR3 loop: CASTGIAGVSYNEQFF. The CDR3 bases are TGTGCCAGCACTGGTATAGCGGGGGTTTCCTACAATGAGCAGTTCTTC.

V and J are TRBV5-8 and TRBJ1-4, with TRBD1 matching 11 bases. V was clipped by 4 bases and J by 14 bases; unmatched bases: 19. The CDR3 has 17 amino acids. Germline V lookup: CDR1 SGHTS, CDR2 YDEGEE. In DNA, the CDR3 is TGTGCCAGCAGCCCCCAACGCCCAGGACAGGGGGCATTCGGGCTGTTTTTT. It yields the protein CASSPQRPGQGAFGLFF.

V and J are TRBV6-1 and TRBJ2-5, with TRBD2 matching 7 bases. The CDR3 runs 15 residues. Germline values: CDR1 MNHNS, CDR2 SASEGT. The V segment lost 1 base and the J segment 4 bases; nucleotides outside the gene matches: 6. CDR3 DNA sequence: TGTGCCAGCAGTGAAGGGGCGGGGGAGGTAGAGACCCAGTACTTC. This codes for CASSEGAGEVETQYF.

This chain connects TRBV4-1 to TRBJ2-5; TRBD2 aligns across 7 bases. Trimming removed 2 bases from V and 4 bases from J; junction bases left unmatched: 7. Per the germline V gene, CDR1 is MGHRA and CDR2 is YSYEKL. The CDR3 covers 15 residues. CDR3 nucleotides: TGCGCCAGCAGCCAAAAAGCGGGATTCGTAGAGACCCAGTACTTC. Its protein is CASSQKAGFVETQYF.

In this sample, this clone turned up a few times. The chain has TRBV7-9 and TRBJ1-1; D ambiguous. CDR3 length: 13 residues. Germline V gives CDR1 SEHNR, CDR2 FQNEAQ (reference sequence). The ends were cut back, 6 bases at V and 5 bases at J, with 13 bases in the middle. The CDR3 nucleotides are TGTGCCAGCAGACCGCCGTCGAGAACTGAAGCTTTCTTT. Translation gives CASRPPSRTEAFF.

This clone was counted a few times. The rearrangement links TRBV6-1 to TRBJ1-1; 7 bases agree with TRBD1. The V gene end was trimmed by 2 bases and the J gene end by 4 bases; junction bases not matched to a gene: 4. The CDR3 spans 14 residues. CDR1 and CDR2 from the germline V gene are MNHNS and SASEGT. CDR3 DNA: TGTGCCAGCAGTGAATTCCAGGGGGGCACTGAAGCTTTCTTT. Its protein is CASSEFQGGTEAFF.

This clone was seen only a few times. The chain is built from TRBV2 and TRBJ1-2; possible D gene TRBD1, 5 bases. The germline V and J ends were trimmed by 4 bases and 4 bases, with 10 bases remaining between them. The CDR3 is 13 amino acids. CDR1 is SNHLY and CDR2 is FYNNEI in the germline V gene. Here the CDR3 DNA reads TGTGCCAGCAGTGTGTGGAGGGGCTATGGCTACACCTTC. Residues: CASSVWRGYGYTF.

CDR3 DNA: TGTGCCAGCAGATCACAGGGGGGTGGTGGCTACACCTTC. It specifies CASRSQGGGGYTF. J is TRBJ1-2 and V is TRBV6-5, with 8 positions matching TRBD1. V trimming: 6 bases; J trimming: 7 bases; junction bases outside the gene matches: 7. CDR1 and CDR2 from the germline V gene are MNHEY and SVGAGI. The CDR3 contains 13 residues.

This clone was observed a few times. This chain joins TRBV5-1 and TRBJ2-7, with D perhaps TRBD2 (5 bases). The germline V gene has CDR1 SGHRS and CDR2 YFSETQ. Deletions cut 0 bases from V and 1 base from J, with 11 bases between. The CDR3 is made up of 15 amino acids. CDR3 loop: CASSLEGRGSYEQYF. CDR3 sequence (DNA): TGCGCCAGCAGCTTGGAAGGGAGAGGTTCCTACGAGCAGTACTTC.

The chain recombines TRBV18 with TRBJ2-3; the D is unclear. Trimming took off 4 bases at V and 4 bases at J, with 6 bases between the two ends. The CDR3 has 12 residues. Germline CDR1 reads KGHSH; CDR2 reads LQKENI. Here the CDR3 reads CASSLGPDTQYF. CDR3 nucleotide sequence: TGTGCCAGCTCACTTGGCCCAGATACGCAGTATTTT.

The chain employs TRBV27 and TRBJ1-4, with 7 nucleotides matching TRBD1. From germline, CDR1 is MNHEY and CDR2 SMNVEV (reference sequence). J was trimmed by 6 bases and V by 6 bases; bases with no gene match: 10. The CDR3 consists of 15 residues. Written as DNA, the CDR3 is TGTGCCAGCAGATCCCGGGACAGAAGCCATGAAAAACTGTTTTTT. Translating it yields CASRSRDRSHEKLFF.

In its sample, this clone was seen once. The chain employs TRBV15 and TRBJ1-5; no firm D call. Trimming stripped 2 bases from V and 0 bases from J, with 5 bases between. Germline CDR1 is LNHNV and CDR2 is YYDKDF (reference sequence). This CDR3 spans 14 amino acids. The CDR3 spells CATSRQYSNQPQHF. CDR3 nucleotide sequence: TGTGCCACCAGCAGACAGTATAGCAATCAGCCCCAGCATTTT.

The chain links TRBV6-5 to TRBJ2-5; 7 nucleotides align to TRBD2. The CDR3 contains 14 residues. With V trimmed by 8 bases and J by 5 bases, 11 bases remained unmatched. CDR1 is MNHEY, CDR2 SVGAGI, per germline. The CDR3: CASAGRDGRETQYF. CDR3 bases: TGTGCCAGCGCAGGGCGGGACGGGAGGGAGACCCAGTACTTC.

This rearrangement joins TRBV19 to TRBJ2-3, with D possibly matching TRBD1 (5 bases). The CDR3 consists of 15 residues. V was shortened by 2 bases and J by 3 bases, with 12 bases between the two germline ends. Germline CDR1 and CDR2: LNHDA and SQIVND (reference sequence). CDR3 bases: TGTGCCAGTAGTATACAGGGTCTTGATACAGATACGCAGTATTTT. It specifies CASSIQGLDTDTQYF.

This clone was detected once. The CDR3 protein is CASSADRNLSNQPQHF. For the CDR3, the DNA is TGTGCCAGCAGCGCGGACAGGAACCTTAGCAATCAGCCCCAGCATTTT. The V call is TRBV7-2, the J call TRBJ1-5; 7 positions match TRBD1. The CDR3 spans 16 residues. V shed 5 bases, J shed 0 bases, and the junction held 7 bases outside the gene matches. CDR1 is SGHTA, CDR2 FQGNSA, per germline.

As DNA, the CDR3 is TGTGCCAGCAGCGGAGCCGGGACAGTCTCTGGAAACACCATATATTTT. As protein: CASSGAGTVSGNTIYF. The chain has TRBV9 and TRBJ1-3, with 7 bases aligning to TRBD1. Germline CDR1 is SGDLS and CDR2 is YYNGEE. The V and J ends lost 3 bases and 0 bases, in that order; junction bases with no gene match: 6. The CDR3 is 16 residues long.

This rearrangement joins TRBV14 to TRBJ1-6, with TRBD1 matching over 8 bases. The trim removed 1 base at V and 4 bases at J, leaving 3 bases unmatched. The CDR3 is 16 amino acids. CDR1 is SGHDN, CDR2 FVKESK, per germline. The CDR3 spells CASSQARTGYNSPLHF. CDR3 in DNA: TGTGCCAGCAGCCAAGCGAGGACAGGGTATAATTCACCCCTCCACTTT.

The rearrangement links TRBV6-1 to TRBJ1-3; no reliable D call. CDR1 and CDR2 (germline): MNHNS, SASEGT. This CDR3 spans 13 amino acids. V was cut by 0 bases and J by 9 bases, with 9 bases left in between. The CDR3 protein is CASSEALSLTIYF. In DNA form, the CDR3 reads TGTGCCAGCAGTGAAGCGCTGAGTCTCACCATATATTTT.

The chain is built from TRBV19 and TRBJ1-1, with 7 positions matching TRBD1. Trimming took 6 bases from V and 11 from J; bases not matched to a gene: 12. The germline V gene has CDR1 LNHDA and CDR2 SQIVND (reference sequence). The CDR3 is 13 residues long. The CDR3 sequence is CASRGNRDSSAFF. The CDR3 DNA reads TGTGCCAGTAGGGGGAACCGGGACAGCTCGGCTTTCTTT.